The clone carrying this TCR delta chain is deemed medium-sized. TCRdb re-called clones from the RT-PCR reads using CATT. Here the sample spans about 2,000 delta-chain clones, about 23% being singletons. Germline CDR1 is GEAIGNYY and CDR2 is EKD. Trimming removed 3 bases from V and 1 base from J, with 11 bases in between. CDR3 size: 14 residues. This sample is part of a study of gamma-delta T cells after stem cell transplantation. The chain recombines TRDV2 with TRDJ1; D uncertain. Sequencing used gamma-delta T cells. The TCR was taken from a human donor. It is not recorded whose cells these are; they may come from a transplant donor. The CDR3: CACDYVRGTDKLIF. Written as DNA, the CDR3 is TGTGCCTGTGACTATGTGCGGGGCACCGATAAACTCATCTTT.